This TCR beta chain originates from a study of cytomegalovirus exposure and HLA in healthy donors listed by TCRdb under 2017. Study-level background: According to a later analysis, one platform produced both the roughly 130 validation repertoires and the 550 to 800 repertoires of the first cohort. The study combined high-throughput TCR immunosequencing, statistical association of individual TCRs with disease status, and machine learning to predict cytomegalovirus infection status. A separate validation cohort of roughly 110 different subjects was used in addition to the roughly 670-subject first cohort. The study was designed to test whether signatures of past pathogen exposure could be identified by cataloging public T cell receptors. What the research found in general, with its limitations: Most TCR sequences were seen in very few donors, while some public TCRs were found in many individuals. A later analysis lacked HLA typing for the validation cohort, so it scored co-occurrence in that cohort across all 120 repertoires. It was suggested by the authors that the approach could potentially be generalized to other disease states and immunological phenotypes. The study listed 150 to 200 TCR beta chains as associated with cytomegalovirus. Subsequent analysis determined that TCRs grouped into clusters in the first cohort also showed a tendency toward co-occurrence across the approximately 110 validation repertoires, and 85% to 95% of cluster scores exceeded 0. The classifier was reported to diagnose cytomegalovirus status with high specificity and sensitivity in both the original and validation cohorts. A few of the identified cytomegalovirus-associated TCR beta chains were confirmed in vitro to be specific for cytomegalovirus antigens.

V drops 2 bases and J drops 3 bases, leaving 5 bases in between. The CDR3 spans 12 residues, from the cysteine through the phenylalanine. The CDR3 DNA has 36 bases and is translated from base 1. The germline V gene specifies SNHLY as CDR1 and FYNNEI as CDR2. The donors were included in the validation cohort of 130 or so subjects, a group kept apart from the roughly 610-subject first cohort. The library was generated by the immunoSEQ multiplex PCR assay. The original methods were these. A statistical classification framework was built for diagnosing cytomegalovirus status from the catalog of TCR beta chain sequences. Drawn from immuneACCESS, this table holds only the in-frame rearrangements with V and J called that TCRdb kept. Clones are partly lost; checked studies trace under half to an unresolved V gene and leave the rest unexplained. From that table come the V and J calls and clone size; the DNA was used to work out D and trimming. In this sample the table shows about 110,000 clones, approximately 87% of which occur a single time. More than 1.4% of the sample goes to the ten largest clones.

Note on this clone: The clone's antigen remains unknown. No much larger clone exists at a distance of one base, and base qualities are not known.

The source of this sequence is a woman aged 25-40 years in good health and CMV-seropositive. This chain is built from TRBV2 and TRBJ2-7, with the D gene not clear enough to name. Sequencing input: PBMCs. The CDR3 reads CASSEYSYEQYF. Read as DNA, the sequence is TGTGCCAGCAGTGAATATAGCTACGAGCAGTACTTC. Reference TRBV2 and TRBJ2-7 genes cover what lies past the CDR3, so the full variable domain is EPEVTQTPSHQVTQMGQEVILRCVPISNHLYFYWYRQILGQKVEFLVSFYNNEISEKSEIFDDQFSVERPDGSNFTLKIRSTKLEDSAMYFCASSEYSYEQYFGPGTRLTVT.